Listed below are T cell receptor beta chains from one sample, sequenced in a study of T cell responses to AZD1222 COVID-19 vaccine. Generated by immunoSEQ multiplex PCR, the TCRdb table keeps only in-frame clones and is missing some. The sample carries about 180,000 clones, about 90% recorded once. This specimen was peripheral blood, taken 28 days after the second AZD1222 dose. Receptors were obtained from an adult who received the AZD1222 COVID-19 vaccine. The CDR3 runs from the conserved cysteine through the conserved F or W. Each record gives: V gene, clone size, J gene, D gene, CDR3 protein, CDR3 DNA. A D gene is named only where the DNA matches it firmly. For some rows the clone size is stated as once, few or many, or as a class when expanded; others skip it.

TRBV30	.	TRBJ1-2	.	CAWDAGANYGYTF	TGTGCCTGGGATGCAGGGGCTAACTATGGCTACACCTTC
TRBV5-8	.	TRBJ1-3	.	CASTRGNTIYF	TGTGCCAGCACACGTGGAAACACCATATATTTT
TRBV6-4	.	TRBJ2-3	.	CASSVGARGTDTQYF	TGTGCCAGCAGTGTAGGGGCGAGGGGCACAGATACGCAGTATTTT
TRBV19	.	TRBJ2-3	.	CASSPTSIGYNTDTQYF	TGTGCCAGTAGTCCTACCTCTATTGGATATAATACAGATACGCAGTATTTT
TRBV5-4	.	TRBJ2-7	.	CASSFSPPDWSYEQYF	TGTGCCAGCAGCTTTTCCCCCCCCGACTGGTCCTACGAGCAGTACTTC
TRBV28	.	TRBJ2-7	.	CASSPPGTFHSYEQYF	TGTGCCAGCAGTCCACCCGGGACATTTCACTCCTACGAGCAGTACTTC
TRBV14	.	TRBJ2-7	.	CASILRDIAYEQYF	TGTGCCAGCATCCTACGGGACATAGCCTACGAGCAGTACTTC
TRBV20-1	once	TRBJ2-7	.	CSAGLLYEQYF	TGCAGTGCCGGGCTACTATACGAGCAGTACTTC
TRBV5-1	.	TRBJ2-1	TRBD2	CASSRTSGGFGDEQFF	TGCGCCAGCAGCAGGACTAGCGGGGGGTTTGGCGATGAGCAGTTCTTC
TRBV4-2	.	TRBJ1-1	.	CASSRRGAAGVAFF	TGTGCCAGCAGCCGCCGAGGGGCCGCGGGAGTAGCTTTCTTT
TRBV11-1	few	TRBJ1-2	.	CASSLKGNRVAYGYTF	TGTGCCAGCAGCTTGAAGGGGAACCGCGTCGCTTATGGCTACACCTTC
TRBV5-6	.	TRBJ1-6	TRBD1	CASSLQPGGGDSPLHF	TGTGCCAGCAGCTTGCAGCCGGGAGGGGGCGATTCACCCCTCCACTTT
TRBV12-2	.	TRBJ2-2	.	CASRLVSGGETNTGELFF	TGTGCAAGTCGCTTAGTCTCTGGCGGAGAGACTAACACCGGGGAGCTGTTTTTT
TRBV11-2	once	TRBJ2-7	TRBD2	CASSNQRGSYEQYF	TGTGCCAGCAGCAACCAGCGGGGAAGCTACGAGCAGTACTTC
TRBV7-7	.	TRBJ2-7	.	CASSLDPAREQYF	TGTGCCAGCAGCTTAGACCCAGCTCGCGAGCAGTACTTC